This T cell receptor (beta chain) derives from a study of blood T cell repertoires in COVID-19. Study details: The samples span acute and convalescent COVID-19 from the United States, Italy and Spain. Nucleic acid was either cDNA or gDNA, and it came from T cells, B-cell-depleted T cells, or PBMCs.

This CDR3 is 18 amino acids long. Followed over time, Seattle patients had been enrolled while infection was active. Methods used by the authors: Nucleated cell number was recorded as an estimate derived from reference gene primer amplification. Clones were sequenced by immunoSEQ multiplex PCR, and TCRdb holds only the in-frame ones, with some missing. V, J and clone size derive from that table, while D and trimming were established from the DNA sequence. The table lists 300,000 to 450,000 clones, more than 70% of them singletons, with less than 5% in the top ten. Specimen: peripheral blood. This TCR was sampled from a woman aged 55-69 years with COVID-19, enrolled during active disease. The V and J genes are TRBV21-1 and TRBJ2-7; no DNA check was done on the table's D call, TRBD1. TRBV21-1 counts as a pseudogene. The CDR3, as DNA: TGTGCCAGCGGTCTGCCGAACAGGTCTGCGAGGACAGCACAGGGGCAGTACTTC. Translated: CASGLPNRSARTAQGQYF.